A selection of T cell receptor beta chains follows, all from one sample in a study of vaccination effects on CD4 cells after COVID-19. No antigen is known for these receptors. Data came from immunoSEQ multiplex PCR; TCRdb stores just in-frame clones and leaves some out. The sample includes about 33,000 clones, about four fifths of them seen just once. Sequenced material: CD4+ T cells from PBMCs cultured with HCoV-NL63 spike peptides, taken after COVID-19 vaccination. These TCRs come from a human donor who received a COVID-19 vaccine. Some clones in this sample may be carry-over from other donors' samples. The CDR3 runs from the conserved cysteine through the conserved F or W. Fields, in order: clone size, J gene, D gene, CDR3 length, V gene, CDR3 protein, CDR3 DNA. A D gene is named only where the DNA matches it firmly. Size values are once, few and many counts, or a class for expanded clones, and some rows have none.

>few|TRBJ1-2|-|13|TRBV5-6
CASSLGVLVGYTF
TGTGCCAGCAGCTTGGGGGTTTTGGTTGGCTACACCTTC
>-|TRBJ2-5|-|15|TRBV5-8
CASSPGAGLQETQYF
TGTGCCAGCAGCCCAGGGGCGGGACTCCAAGAGACCCAGTACTTC
>once|TRBJ1-2|-|14|TRBV28
CASSAPGQNYGYTF
TGTGCCAGCAGTGCCCCAGGACAGAACTATGGCTACACCTTC
>-|TRBJ1-5|-|13|TRBV2
CASSEGWGQPQHF
TGTGCCAGCAGTGAGGGGTGGGGGCAGCCCCAGCATTTT
>-|TRBJ1-2|-|14|TRBV30
CAWSKQGSHYGYTF
TGTGCCTGGAGTAAGCAGGGAAGTCACTATGGCTACACCTTC
>-|TRBJ1-2|TRBD1|14|TRBV6-5
CASRKGTGSYGYTF
TGTGCCAGCAGGAAAGGGACAGGGTCGTACGGCTACACCTTC
>-|TRBJ1-2|-|15|TRBV27
CASSSPGRSDYGYTF
TGTGCCAGCAGTTCGCCAGGCCGGTCCGACTATGGCTACACCTTC
>-|TRBJ2-5|-|14|TRBV5-1
CASSFGHQQETQYF
TGCGCCAGCAGCTTTGGACACCAGCAAGAGACCCAGTACTTC
>-|TRBJ1-6|-|14|TRBV7-9
CASSPGGGASPLHF
TGTGCCAGCAGTCCCGGGGGGGGTGCCTCACCCCTCCACTTT
>few|TRBJ2-1|-|15|TRBV6-6
CASSKSADLEYEQFF
TGTGCCAGCAGTAAGTCTGCGGACCTTGAGTATGAGCAGTTCTTC
>-|TRBJ2-1|-|16|TRBV5-1
CASSLGDGSSYNEQFF
TGCGCCAGCAGCTTGGGCGACGGAAGCTCCTACAATGAGCAGTTCTTC
>-|TRBJ1-1|TRBD1|15|TRBV6-1
CASSETGGAATEAFF
TGTGCCAGCAGTGAGACAGGGGGCGCGGCCACTGAAGCTTTCTTT
>-|TRBJ1-1|TRBD1|14|TRBV19
CASSPFGTGQEAFF
TGTGCCAGTAGTCCCTTCGGGACAGGGCAAGAAGCTTTCTTT
>few|TRBJ2-5|-|14|TRBV2
CASSGDQAQETQYF
TGTGCCAGCAGTGGGGACCAAGCCCAAGAGACCCAGTACTTC
>-|TRBJ1-2|-|14|TRBV5-1
CASSLGAEAGGYTF
TGCGCCAGCAGCTTAGGGGCCGAGGCTGGTGGCTACACCTTC
>-|TRBJ1-1|-|16|TRBV9
CASSGDGRGTNTEAFF
TGTGCCAGCAGCGGAGACGGCCGTGGGACGAACACTGAAGCTTTCTTT
>-|TRBJ1-2|-|13|TRBV5-1
CASSPTDNYGYTF
TGCGCCAGCAGCCCAACAGATAACTATGGCTACACCTTC
>-|TRBJ2-3|-|12|TRBV6-5
CASRHPVNTQYF
TGTGCCAGCAGGCATCCTGTTAATACGCAGTATTTT
>-|TRBJ2-5|TRBD2|17|TRBV5-4
CASSLVTSGGPGKTQYF
TGTGCCAGCAGCTTGGTGACTAGCGGGGGGCCGGGGAAGACCCAGTACTTC
>-|TRBJ1-2|-|15|TRBV5-1
CASSQGTQPLEGYTF
TGCGCCAGCAGCCAAGGGACACAACCCTTGGAAGGCTACACCTTC
>-|TRBJ1-1|-|12|TRBV7-9
CASSLTTDEAFF
TGTGCCAGCAGCTTAACGACAGATGAAGCTTTCTTT
>-|TRBJ1-2|-|12|TRBV5-1
CASSSQGYGYTF
TGCGCCAGCAGCTCACAGGGCTATGGCTACACCTTC
>-|TRBJ2-1|-|12|TRBV3-1/TRBV3-2
CASSLAGQEQFF
TGTGCCAGCAGCTTAGCAGGGCAGGAGCAGTTCTTC
>-|TRBJ2-2|-|16|TRBV24-1
CATSDSGRANTGELFF
TGTGCCACCAGTGACTCGGGACGCGCGAACACCGGGGAGCTGTTTTTT
>-|TRBJ1-1|-|14|TRBV29-1
CSVEREKMNTEAFF
TGCAGCGTTGAAAGGGAGAAGATGAACACTGAAGCTTTCTTT
>-|TRBJ1-2|TRBD1|14|TRBV6-5
CASKVRDSHYGYTF
TGTGCCAGCAAGGTCCGGGACAGTCACTATGGCTACACCTTC
>-|TRBJ2-1|-|12|TRBV7-3
CASSWGGGEQFF
TGTGCCAGCAGCTGGGGGGGCGGTGAGCAGTTCTTC
>-|TRBJ2-3|-|13|TRBV19
CASSIAGRDTQYF
TGTGCCAGTAGTATTGCAGGGAGGGATACGCAGTATTTT
>-|TRBJ1-1|-|13|TRBV28
CASSWTFRSEAFF
TGTGCCAGCAGTTGGACATTTAGGTCTGAAGCTTTCTTT
>-|TRBJ1-2|TRBD1|14|TRBV6-5
CASSYPGQPYGYTF
TGTGCCAGCAGTTACCCGGGACAGCCCTATGGCTACACCTTC
>-|TRBJ1-1|TRBD1|11|TRBV6-6
CASRTGVEAFF
TGTGCCAGCCGGACAGGGGTTGAAGCTTTCTTT
>-|TRBJ1-1|-|15|TRBV6-2/TRBV6-3
CASSPEEGVNTEAFF
TGTGCCAGCAGTCCGGAGGAAGGGGTGAACACTGAAGCTTTCTTT
>-|TRBJ1-3|-|14|TRBV9
CASSVAGTGNTIYF
TGTGCCAGCAGCGTAGCGGGGACTGGAAACACCATATATTTT
>few|TRBJ1-6|-|13|TRBV5-1
CASGTDDNSPLHF
TGCGCCAGCGGGACCGACGATAATTCACCCCTCCACTTT
>-|TRBJ1-2|-|13|TRBV14
CASSRSDSYGYTF
TGTGCCAGCAGCCGATCAGACAGCTATGGCTACACCTTC
>-|TRBJ1-1|TRBD1|16|TRBV6-6
CASSLAVNRGRSEAFF
TGTGCCAGCAGTTTGGCTGTAAACAGGGGGCGATCTGAAGCTTTCTTT
>-|TRBJ1-4|-|13|TRBV12-3/TRBV12-4
CASSLQANEKLFF
TGTGCCAGCAGTTTACAGGCGAATGAAAAACTGTTTTTT
>-|TRBJ2-3|TRBD2|16|TRBV7-2
CASSPGLGAMADTQYF
TGTGCCAGCAGCCCTGGACTAGGGGCAATGGCAGATACGCAGTATTTT
>few|TRBJ1-1|-|14|TRBV3-1/TRBV3-2
CASSLLEANTEAFF
TGTGCCAGCAGCCTCCTAGAAGCGAACACTGAAGCTTTCTTT
>-|TRBJ1-2|-|13|TRBV10-3
CAITPTPNYGYTF
TGTGCCATCACCCCGACACCTAACTATGGCTACACCTTC
>-|TRBJ1-1|-|13|TRBV10-3
CAISESVNTEAFF
TGTGCCATCAGTGAGTCGGTGAACACTGAAGCTTTCTTT
>-|TRBJ2-5|-|16|TRBV7-3
CASSLIGTAGQETQYF
TGTGCCAGCAGCTTAATCGGGACCGCGGGCCAAGAGACCCAGTACTTC
>-|TRBJ1-1|TRBD1|15|TRBV7-2
CASSPGTGLNTEAFF
TGTGCCAGCAGCCCGGGGACAGGGCTGAACACTGAAGCTTTCTTT
>-|TRBJ1-2|-|13|TRBV10-1
CASSIYRDAGYTF
TGCGCCAGCAGCATATACAGGGACGCTGGCTACACCTTC
>-|TRBJ1-2|-|16|TRBV3-1/TRBV3-2
CASSQVRASPNYGYTF
TGTGCCAGCAGCCAAGTAAGGGCGTCTCCTAACTATGGCTACACCTTC
>few|TRBJ1-2|-|13|TRBV19
CASSIVGNYGYTF
TGTGCCAGTAGTATAGTTGGGAACTATGGCTACACCTTC
>-|TRBJ2-3|TRBD2|15|TRBV18
CASSPDSGVSDTQYF
TGTGCCAGCTCACCAGATAGCGGGGTATCAGATACGCAGTATTTT
>-|TRBJ2-2|TRBD1|15|TRBV9
CASRPGQGDTGELFF
TGTGCCAGCAGACCGGGACAGGGGGACACCGGGGAGCTGTTTTTT
>-|TRBJ1-3|-|14|TRBV5-1
CASSLEGSGNTIYF
TGCGCCAGCAGCCTAGAGGGCTCTGGAAACACCATATATTTT
>-|TRBJ2-1|TRBD1|16|TRBV4-1
CASSQDRQGVKDEQFF
TGCGCCAGCAGCCAAGACCGACAGGGGGTTAAGGATGAGCAGTTCTTC
>-|TRBJ2-2|-|16|TRBV2
CASDNWGTLPTGELFF
TGTGCCAGCGATAATTGGGGTACCCTTCCCACCGGGGAGCTGTTTTTT
>-|TRBJ2-3|TRBD1|14|TRBV5-1
CASSLRQGGDTQYF
TGCGCCAGCAGCCTTAGACAGGGGGGAGATACGCAGTATTTT
>-|TRBJ1-6|-|13|TRBV30
CAWSVLHDSPLHF
TGTGCCTGGAGCGTTCTGCACGACTCACCCCTCCACTTT
>-|TRBJ2-5|TRBD1|15|TRBV6-5
CASSYSTGGRETQYF
TGTGCCAGCAGTTACTCGACAGGGGGTCGGGAGACCCAGTACTTC
>few|TRBJ1-1|-|12|TRBV6-2/TRBV6-3
CASSYQGIEAFF
TGTGCCAGCAGTTACCAGGGGATTGAAGCTTTCTTT
>-|TRBJ1-2|-|13|TRBV5-6
CASSPGPSYGYTF
TGTGCCAGCAGCCCTGGGCCGAGCTATGGCTACACCTTC
>-|TRBJ1-1|TRBD1|13|TRBV6-6
CASSYDRGTEAFF
TGTGCCAGCAGTTACGACAGGGGGACTGAAGCTTTCTTT
>-|TRBJ2-2|-|16|TRBV24-1
CATSDSRRGNTGELFF
TGTGCCACCAGTGATTCGCGCAGGGGAAACACCGGGGAGCTGTTTTTT
>-|TRBJ2-3|TRBD2|18|TRBV6-2/TRBV6-3
CASSYRRLAGGRIDTQYF
TGTGCCAGCAGTTACCGGAGACTAGCGGGGGGGCGTATAGATACGCAGTATTTT